The 3 T cell receptor beta chains below all came from one sample that was sequenced in a study of blood T cell repertoires in COVID-19. Generated by immunoSEQ multiplex PCR, the TCRdb table keeps only in-frame clones and is missing some. The data contain about 440,000 clones, around 90% of them seen just once; the ten biggest clones take up approximately 2%. The specimen sequenced was PBMCs or T cells enriched from blood (not recorded which). These receptor sequences come from a woman younger than 35 with acute COVID-19.

V and J are TRBV5-1 and TRBJ2-5; 7 bases align to TRBD1. V gave up 4 bases and J gave up 1 base; unmatched junction bases: 4. This CDR3 has 14 amino acids. Germline V gene sequence: CDR1 SGHRS, CDR2 YFSETQ. This chain's CDR3 is CASSQGQIQETQYF. The CDR3 nucleotides read TGCGCCAGCAGCCAGGGACAGATCCAAGAGACCCAGTACTTC.

The V call is TRBV5-1, the J call TRBJ2-5; D is possibly TRBD2 (6 bases). The ends were cut back, 0 bases at V and 1 base at J, with 10 bases in the middle. Germline lookup yields CDR1 SGHRS and CDR2 YFSETQ. The CDR3 totals 15 residues. The CDR3 reads CASSLARTTQETQYF. In nucleotides, the CDR3 is TGCGCCAGCAGCTTGGCCCGGACTACCCAAGAGACCCAGTACTTC.

This clone was recorded only once. The V and J genes are TRBV19 and TRBJ1-2; weak D call: TRBD1 (5 bases). The CDR3 loop spans 14 amino acids. CDR1 and CDR2 from the germline V gene are LNHDA and SQIVND (reference sequence). V gave up 3 bases and J gave up 2 bases, with 10 bases separating them. The CDR3 protein is CASSIEDKNYGYTF. The CDR3 coding sequence is TGTGCCAGTAGTATCGAGGACAAGAACTATGGCTACACCTTC.